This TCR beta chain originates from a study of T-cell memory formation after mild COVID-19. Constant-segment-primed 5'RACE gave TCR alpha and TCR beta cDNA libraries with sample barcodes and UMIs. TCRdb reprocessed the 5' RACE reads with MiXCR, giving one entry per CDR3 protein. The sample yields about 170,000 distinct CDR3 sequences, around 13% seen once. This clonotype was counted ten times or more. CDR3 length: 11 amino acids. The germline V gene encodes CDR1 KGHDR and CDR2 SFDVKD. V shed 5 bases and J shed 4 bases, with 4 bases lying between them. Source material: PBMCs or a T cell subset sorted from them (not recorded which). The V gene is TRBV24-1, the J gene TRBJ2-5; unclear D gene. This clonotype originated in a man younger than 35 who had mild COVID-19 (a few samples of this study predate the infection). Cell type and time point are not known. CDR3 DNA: TGTGCCACCAGTGCGGGAGAGACCCAGTACTTC. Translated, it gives CATSAGETQYF.